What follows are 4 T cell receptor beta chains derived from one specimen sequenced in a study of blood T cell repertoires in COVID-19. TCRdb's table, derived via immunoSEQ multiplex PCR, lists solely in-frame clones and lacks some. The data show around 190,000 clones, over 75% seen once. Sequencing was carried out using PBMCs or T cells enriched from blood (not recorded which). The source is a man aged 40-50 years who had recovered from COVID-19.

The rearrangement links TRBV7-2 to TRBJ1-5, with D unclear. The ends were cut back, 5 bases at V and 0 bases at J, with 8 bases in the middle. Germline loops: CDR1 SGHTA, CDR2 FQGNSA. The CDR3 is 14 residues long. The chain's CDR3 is CASSTKFSNQPQHF. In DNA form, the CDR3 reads TGTGCCAGCAGCACTAAGTTTAGCAATCAGCCCCAGCATTTT.

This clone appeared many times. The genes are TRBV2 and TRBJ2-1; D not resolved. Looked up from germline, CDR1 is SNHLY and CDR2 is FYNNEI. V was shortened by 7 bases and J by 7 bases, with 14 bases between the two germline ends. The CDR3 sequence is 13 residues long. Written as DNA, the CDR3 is TGTGCCAGCATCCCCGTGAGTATGAATGAGCAGTTCTTC. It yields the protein CASIPVSMNEQFF.

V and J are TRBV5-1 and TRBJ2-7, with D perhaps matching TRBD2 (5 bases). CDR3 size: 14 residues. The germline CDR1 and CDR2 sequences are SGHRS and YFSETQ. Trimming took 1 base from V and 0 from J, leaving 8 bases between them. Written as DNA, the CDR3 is TGCGCCAGCAGCTTGTCGGGGAACTCCTACGAGCAGTACTTC. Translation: CASSLSGNSYEQYF.

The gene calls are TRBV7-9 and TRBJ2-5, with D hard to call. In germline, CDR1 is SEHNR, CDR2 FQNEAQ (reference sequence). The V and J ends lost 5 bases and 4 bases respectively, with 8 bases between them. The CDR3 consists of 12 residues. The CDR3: CASSVTVETQYF. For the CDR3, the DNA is TGTGCCAGCAGCGTCACGGTAGAGACCCAGTACTTC. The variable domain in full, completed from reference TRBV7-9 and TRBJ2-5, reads DTGVSQNPRHKITKRGQNVTFRCDPISEHNRLYWYRQTLGQGPEFLTYFQNEAQLEKSRLLSDRFSAERPKGSFSTLEIQRTEQGDSAMYLCASSVTVETQYFGPGTRLLVL.